This T cell receptor (beta chain) appears in the sequencing data of a study of T cells in Graves' hyperthyroidism and ophthalmopathy. On this clonotype itself: The antigen remains undetermined.

Trimming removed 5 bases at V and 4 bases at J, with 24 bases between. CDR3 length: 17 amino acids. General study findings and limits: Model predictions of ophthalmopathy came a median approximately 6 months before onset. Most expanded thyroid clonotypes above 0.001 recurred in blood.

RNA transcripts yielded amplified TCR beta CDR3 regions. HTBI primers were used for first-round RT-PCR of the TCR CDR3. TCRdb processed the multiplex PCR reads anew with MiXCR; each CDR3 protein has one entry. The table records approximately 640,000 distinct CDR3 sequences, roughly 17% of them present only once. The patients, who ranged from 18 to 65 in age, presented with newly diagnosed hyperthyroidism lasting under 2 months. An approximately 10 ml volume of fresh peripheral blood provided the PBMCs. The V and J genes are TRBV12-3 or TRBV12-4 and TRBJ2-7; tentative D call: TRBD1 (5 bases). Material for sequencing was blood. This TCR was sampled from a man aged 50-60 years with Graves' hyperthyroidism. In DNA, the CDR3 is TGTGCCAGCAGTCCAAGAGTTGGGCAGGGTCGGAGTTACGAGCAGTACTTC. It yields the protein CASSPRVGQGRSYEQYF.